This T cell receptor (beta chain) appears in the sequencing data of a study of shared clonotypes between healthy human individuals. About the research overall: Used for every donor were three CD4 naive, three CD4 memory, two CD8 naive and one CD8 memory plate. Study-level findings and limits: Measured sharing among donors was expected to vary with sequencing depth.

Notes on this clone: The antigen is undetermined.

Sequencing used immunoSEQ multiplex PCR; TCRdb keeps in-frame clones, though not all of them. The sample has 600,000 to 750,000 clones; roughly 72% are singletons. Each of the donors was a healthy adult who was HIV-negative and had not had a recent acute infection or vaccination. This CDR3 region has 16 residues. Germline values: CDR1 SNHLY, CDR2 FYNNEI. J lost 2 bases, V lost 2 bases, and 8 bases had no gene match. The TCR originated in a woman aged 25 to 39 in good health. Sequenced material: memory CD4+ T cells sorted from blood. Subset described: CD45RA-negative fraction. This chain uses TRBV2 with TRBJ1-1, with 7 bases matching TRBD1. For the CDR3, the DNA is TGTGCCAGCAGTGAAAATTTGGGACAGATAAACACTGAAGCTTTCTTT. Its translation: CASSENLGQINTEAFF.